This TCR beta chain was recovered during a study of T cells after yellow fever vaccination (dated by TCRdb to the late 2010s). With regard to the full study: Libraries from fractions with low cell numbers were prepared with the SMART-Seq v4 Ultra Low Input RNA kit. To follow T-cell clones before and after primary and booster YFV17D yellow fever vaccination, bulk TCR alpha and beta repertoires were sequenced over time. The cohort comprised two healthy male donors, one aged 18 to 30 and one aged 30 to 39 years. Blood was collected at multiple timepoints before and after primary and secondary immunization, and bulk PBMC replicates and cell subsets were isolated. General study outcomes and caveats: Most clones expanded after primary vaccination (almost 97% of CD4 and around 89% of CD8) were re-detected after the booster, suggesting that broad memory maintenance occurred. Because the study included only a couple of donors, the extent to which the findings can be generalized is limited. Because abundant contaminating clonotypes from the bulk population could be contained in FACS-sorted repertoires, computational filtering was required. Compared with the primary T-cell response, the secondary T-cell response was weaker but faster, peaking on day 5 rather than day 15. A small share of clonotypes occurred in both CD4 and CD8 compartments, likely arising from convergent recombination.

Concerning this clonotype: Its antigen has not been determined. Per-base qualities were not stored, and no clone one base away is much larger.

The sample's treatment or condition label, decoded: live attenuated yellow fever vaccine strain. A standard Ficoll-Paque protocol was used to isolate PBMCs from peripheral blood. Dynabeads CD4 and CD8 positive selection kits were used to isolate CD4 and CD8 T-cell fractions. TriZol was used to extract RNA from bulk PBMCs, CD4 and CD8 fractions, and dextramer-positive and dextramer-negative fractions. The germline ends are 16 bases apart after V is trimmed by 1 base and J by 1 base. There are 17 amino acids in the CDR3, from cysteine to phenylalanine inclusive. Just the 51-base CDR3 DNA is kept, in frame starting at base 1. TCR cDNA was made using 5'RACE template switching, a step that added a universal primer site and unique molecular identifiers. Priming for cDNA synthesis came from both the TCR alpha and TCR beta constant segments. Library amplification involved two PCR steps, and the second step added sample barcodes and sequencing adapters. Sequencing of libraries was done on Illumina HiSeq 2500 (2x100 bp) or NovaSeq (2x150 bp). As for how the authors treated the data: MIGEC was used to demultiplex reads and collapse the reads into UMI consensus sequences, and MiXCR was used for V(D)J alignment. Using edgeR on replicate PBMC samples, clonotypes were called vaccine-responding if FDR was below 0.01 and the log2 fold change was above 5 up to day 15. Bulk clonotypes were assigned CD4 or CD8 identity according to which sequenced CD4 or CD8 repertoire held them at higher abundance. TCRdb took the public reads, trimmed them with fastp at Q25, ran MiXCR for clone calling and kept in-frame beta chains. Entries that share a CDR3 protein sequence are merged under the most common genes and DNA. None of the V and J calls come from the authors' own analysis; TCRdb made them. This sample is represented by 50,000 to 75,000 distinct CDR3 sequences; 7.1% of them were singletons. Roughly 40% of the sample lies in the top ten.

This sequence originates from a young man who received the YFV17D yellow fever vaccine. This chain joins TRBV12-3 or TRBV12-4 to TRBJ2-5; 5 matching bases give a weak D call of TRBD1. The sequencing here drew on CD8+ T cells sorted from PBMCs, taken on the day of the first yellow fever vaccination. The CDR3 protein sequence reads: CASSLVGQGPIQETQYF. The nucleotide sequence is given as TGTGCCAGCAGTTTAGTCGGGCAGGGCCCTATCCAAGAGACCCAGTACTTC.